The 26 T cell receptor beta chains below all came from one sample that was sequenced in a study of post-analysis software for immune sequencing data (dated by TCRdb to between 2014 and 2016). What the work shows at the level of the full study, not this receptor alone: Significantly higher frequencies in patients than in controls were found for roughly 5 TRBV segments, including TRBV5-6, TRBV5-1 and TRBV20-1.

Their cognate antigens are unknown. Libraries were prepared through PCR. The instrument was an Illumina HiSeq 2500. To reduce PCR and sequencing biases, unique molecular identifiers were built into the TCR beta cDNA libraries. TCRdb reran the public reads through fastp at Q25 and MiXCR, keeping productive beta chains. Identical CDR3 protein sequences are pooled into one entry, listed with their most common genes and DNA. The sample table records 600,000 to 700,000 distinct CDR3 sequences; 55% to 60% of these occur just once. The ten largest clonotypes hold about 11% of the sample. The material sequenced was blood. The source of these receptors is a girl aged 2-9 years with multiple sclerosis.

This chain uses TRBV10-1 with TRBJ2-1; maybe TRBD1 (5 bases). CDR3 length: 17 amino acids. The V and J ends lost 0 bases and 10 bases respectively, with 22 bases between them. In germline, CDR1 is WNHNN, CDR2 SYGVQD (reference sequence). The CDR3 sequence: CASSESKAGNDLYEQFF. For the CDR3, the DNA is TGCGCCAGCAGTGAGTCCAAAGCAGGGAACGACTTATACGAGCAGTTCTTC.

At least ten counts were recorded for this clonotype. The chain uses TRBV6-5 and TRBJ1-2; the match to TRBD1 covers 7 bases. V shed 2 bases and J 4 bases; nucleotides not matched to a gene: 4. Germline V gene data show CDR1 as MNHEY and CDR2 as SVGAGI. This CDR3 has 14 residues. The CDR3 reads CASSYLGQFYGYTF. The CDR3, as DNA: TGTGCCAGCAGTTACCTGGGACAGTTCTATGGCTACACCTTC.

This clonotype was found once. The gene calls are TRBV5-4 and TRBJ1-2, with 9 nucleotides matching TRBD1. CDR3 length equals 14 residues. Germline CDR1 and CDR2: SGHNT and YYREEE (reference sequence). With 4 bases clipped from V and 7 bases from J, the junction kept 8 bases outside the gene matches. The CDR3 bases are TGTGCCAGCAGCCGCGTACAGGGGGCTCTTGGCTACACCTTC. Its protein is CASSRVQGALGYTF.

This clonotype was seen more than once but under ten times. The V gene is TRBV29-1, the J gene TRBJ1-2; D is undetermined. The V end lost 4 bases, the J end lost 4 bases, and 7 bases lay between the germline ends. The CDR3 has 11 amino acids. Per the germline V gene, CDR1 is SQVTM and CDR2 is ANQGSEA. The DNA of the CDR3 is TGCAGCGTTGGCGGTGGCTATGGCTACACCTTC. Its translation is CSVGGGYGYTF.

The CDR3 protein is CASSTGFNQPQHF. The CDR3 bases are TGTGCCAGCAGTACAGGCTTCAATCAGCCCCAGCATTTT. The rearrangement links TRBV25-1 to TRBJ1-5, with a possible D match to TRBD1 (5 bases). CDR3 length: 13 amino acids. V lost 5 bases to trimming and J lost 3 bases, with 8 bases between them. Germline loops: CDR1 MGHDK, CDR2 SYGVNS.

This chain joins TRBV12-3 or TRBV12-4 and TRBJ1-2, with TRBD1 matching 9 bases. The CDR3 is 15 amino acids. The V gene end was trimmed by 6 bases and the J gene end by 4 bases; junction bases not matched to a gene: 9. The CDR3 reads CASRRGTGQFYGYTF. As DNA, the CDR3 is TGTGCCAGCAGGAGGGGGACAGGGCAATTCTATGGCTACACCTTC.

The chain links TRBV12-3 or TRBV12-4 to TRBJ1-2, with TRBD1 as a possible D gene (5 bases). Trimming shortened V by 3 bases and J by 4 bases, and 15 bases separated the two germline ends. This CDR3 comprises 15 residues. The DNA of the CDR3 is TGTGCCAGCAGTTTCGGGGGGACCCCTAGCTATGGCTACACCTTC. Residues: CASSFGGTPSYGYTF.

This clonotype was detected only a few times. The rearrangement uses TRBV12-3 or TRBV12-4 and TRBJ1-2, with D perhaps matching TRBD1 (6 bases). CDR3 length: 14 residues. V lost 6 bases and J 5 bases, leaving 16 bases between the germline ends. CDR3 amino acids: CASRPGTSSYGYTF. CDR3 in DNA: TGTGCCAGCAGGCCTGGGACATCGTCTTATGGCTACACCTTC.

The V call is TRBV6-5, the J call TRBJ2-3; TRBD2 aligns across 7 bases. V shed 0 bases, J shed 3 bases, and the junction held 6 bases outside the gene matches. Germline V lookup: CDR1 MNHEY, CDR2 SVGAGI. This CDR3 contains 16 residues. This CDR3 reads CASSYSTGGRTDTQYF. CDR3 sequence (DNA): TGTGCCAGCAGTTACTCAACCGGGGGGAGGACAGATACGCAGTATTTT.

This clonotype appeared once. The genes are TRBV7-3 and TRBJ2-5; 7 positions match TRBD2. Germline V gene lookup returns CDR1 SGHTA and CDR2 FQGTGA. V gave up 0 bases and J gave up 5 bases; unmatched junction bases: 6. The CDR3 runs to 15 residues. The CDR3 bases are TGTGCCAGCAGCTTAACCGGGGAGGGCCGGGAGACCCAGTACTTC. Its protein is CASSLTGEGRETQYF.

The chain combines TRBV7-9 with TRBJ2-5; 10 bases are a match to TRBD2. This CDR3 region has 17 residues. Germline V gives CDR1 SEHNR, CDR2 FQNEAQ (reference sequence). V dropped 0 bases and J dropped 5; count of bases not matched to a gene: 9. The CDR3 loop is CASSLALGAGGFETQYF. CDR3 sequence (DNA): TGTGCCAGCAGCTTAGCATTGGGAGCGGGAGGGTTTGAGACCCAGTACTTC.

The V call is TRBV6-6, the J call TRBJ2-7; D gene uncertain. Germline V gene data show CDR1 as MNHNY and CDR2 as SVGAGI (reference sequence). V lost 0 bases, J lost 4 bases, and 16 bases lay in between. The CDR3 is 16 amino acids. This CDR3 is CASSYSRGRRAYEQYF. The CDR3 DNA sequence: TGTGCCAGCAGTTACTCGAGAGGCAGGAGAGCTTACGAGCAGTACTTC.

The chain is built from TRBV10-1 and TRBJ2-1; maybe TRBD2 (5 bases). The CDR3 is 13 residues long. V was pared by 8 bases and J by 8 bases, with 16 bases between. The V gene's germline CDR1 is WNHNN and CDR2 SYGVQD (reference sequence). In nucleotides, the CDR3 is TGCGCCAGCGGAGGAACCGGGCGCTATGAGCAGTTCTTC. This gives the protein CASGGTGRYEQFF.

This chain uses TRBV2 with TRBJ2-3, with TRBD1 matching over 7 bases. V gave up 6 bases and J gave up 2 bases; unmatched junction bases: 8. The germline V gene encodes CDR1 SNHLY and CDR2 FYNNEI. CDR3 length equals 15 residues. Here the CDR3 DNA reads TGTGCCAGCAGGCCGGGACAGATCCTCACAGATACGCAGTATTTT. It encodes CASRPGQILTDTQYF.

This clonotype was found a few times. The rearrangement joins TRBV6-5 to TRBJ2-4; 9 bases match TRBD1. This CDR3 comprises 14 residues. The germline gives CDR1 MNHEY, CDR2 SVGAGI. J was trimmed by 8 bases and V by 4 bases; bases with no gene match: 6. The DNA for the CDR3 is TGTGCCAGCAGTTCTTGGACAGGGGCGGACATTCAGTACTTC. Its protein is CASSSWTGADIQYF.

Worth noting for this clonotype: The junction departs from germline at one end; a sequencing error may be responsible. The chain carries TRBV7-9 and TRBJ1-5; TRBD1 aligns across 9 bases. Germline V CDR1 and CDR2: SEHNR, FQNEAQ (reference sequence). The length of the CDR3 is 17 residues. The CDR3 reads CVSSLVTGTGTGQPQHF. The CDR3 coding sequence is TGTGTCAGCAGCTTAGTCACCGGGACAGGGACTGGCCAGCCCCAGCATTTT.

The rearrangement uses TRBV24-1 and TRBJ1-5, with D possibly TRBD1 on 5 matching bases. There are 14 residues in the CDR3. Trimming stripped 0 bases from V and 5 bases from J, with 7 bases between. Germline V CDR1 and CDR2: KGHDR, SFDVKD. The CDR3 reads CATSDLVGDQPQHF. The CDR3 coding sequence is TGTGCCACCAGTGATTTGGTAGGGGATCAGCCCCAGCATTTT.

The chain links TRBV7-2 to TRBJ2-3; a possible D gene is TRBD2 (5 bases). The germline CDR1 and CDR2 sequences are SGHTA and FQGNSA. V was trimmed by 5 bases and J by 6 bases, leaving 18 bases between them. This CDR3 contains 15 residues. Written as DNA, the CDR3 is TGTGCCAGCAGCCCCTGGGTGACTACCGGGGATACGCAGTATTTT. Its translation is CASSPWVTTGDTQYF.

This clonotype was found once. This chain connects TRBV5-5 to TRBJ2-2; a weak D match, TRBD2 (5 bases). With 2 bases removed from V and 7 bases from J, the gap between germline ends came to 18 bases. The germline CDR1 and CDR2 sequences are SGHKS and YYEKEE (reference sequence). This CDR3 region has 16 residues. DNA of the CDR3: TGTGCCAGCAGCTTAGGGAGCCCTACACTGGGCGGGGAGCTGTTTTTT. It yields the protein CASSLGSPTLGGELFF.

This clonotype was seen more than once but under ten times. The chain joins TRBV5-1 to TRBJ2-7; no clear D. The CDR3 runs 14 residues. Germline loops: CDR1 SGHRS, CDR2 YFSETQ. Trimming left V 1 base short and J 3 bases short, with 11 bases between. For the CDR3, the DNA is TGCGCCAGCAGCTTGTCAGGCCTCAACTACGAGCAGTACTTC. Translation gives CASSLSGLNYEQYF.

The chain uses TRBV2 and TRBJ2-5; D unresolved. The CDR3 has 13 residues. V was shortened by 4 bases and J by 2 bases, with 8 bases between the two germline ends. Germline values: CDR1 SNHLY, CDR2 FYNNEI. The CDR3 protein is CASSGGRQETQYF. As DNA, the CDR3 is TGTGCCAGCAGTGGGGGTAGGCAAGAGACCCAGTACTTC.

This clonotype was seen only a few times. The chain carries TRBV6-5 and TRBJ1-1; D gene uncertain. Germline assignment: CDR1 MNHEY and CDR2 SVGAGI. V lost 0 bases to trimming and J lost 4 bases, with 6 bases between them. There are 13 residues in the CDR3. CDR3 amino acids: CASSYSPFTEAFF. As DNA, the CDR3 is TGTGCCAGCAGTTACTCGCCCTTCACTGAAGCTTTCTTT.

The genes are TRBV20-1 and TRBJ2-3, with D possibly matching TRBD2 (6 bases). The length of the CDR3 is 18 residues. V was shortened by 0 bases and J by 1 base, with 20 bases between the two germline ends. Germline loops: CDR1 DFQATT, CDR2 SNEGSKA (reference sequence). CDR3 in amino acids: CSAREERRLAKRTDTQYF. The CDR3 DNA reads as TGCAGTGCTAGAGAAGAGAGGAGGCTAGCGAAACGCACAGATACGCAGTATTTT.

The V gene is TRBV10-2, the J gene TRBJ1-2, with D possibly matching TRBD1 (5 bases). Germline V gives CDR1 WSHSY, CDR2 SAAADI. Trimming took 2 bases from V and 4 from J, leaving 11 bases between them. CDR3 length equals 14 residues. In DNA form, the CDR3 reads TGCGCCAGCAGTGAGGATCAGGGTCCCTATGGCTACACCTTC. This codes for CASSEDQGPYGYTF.

The V and J genes are TRBV5-1 and TRBJ1-1; the D gene is possibly TRBD1 (5 bases). Germline V lookup: CDR1 SGHRS, CDR2 YFSETQ. V was cut by 0 bases and J by 7 bases, with 13 bases left in between. The CDR3 runs to 14 residues. In nucleotides, the CDR3 is TGCGCCAGCAGCTTGGTGCGGAGACAGTTTGAAGCTTTCTTT. It yields the protein CASSLVRRQFEAFF.

This clonotype came up a few times. CDR3 coding DNA: TGTGCCAGCAGTTACTCGCCGGGATTTACTGAAGCTTTCTTT. This codes for CASSYSPGFTEAFF. V usage is TRBV6-5 and J usage is TRBJ1-1; D remains unclear. This CDR3 is 14 amino acids long. CDR1 and CDR2 from the germline V gene are MNHEY and SVGAGI. Trimming cost V 0 bases and J 5 bases, with 10 bases left between them.